This T cell receptor (beta chain) was captured in a study of T cells in Graves' hyperthyroidism and ophthalmopathy. Looking at the study overall: The authors collected peripheral blood at initial diagnosis, before any treatment.

RNA transcripts yielded amplified TCR beta CDR3 regions. Primed by the HTBI set, a first-round RT-PCR was run on the TCR CDR3. TCRdb redid the calling of the multiplex PCR reads with MiXCR, one entry per CDR3 protein. Found here are about 290,000 distinct CDR3 sequences, approximately 15% of them singletons; the top ten hold 7.9%. From approximately 9.5 ml of fresh peripheral blood, PBMCs were isolated. The CDR3 totals 15 residues. The V end was cut by 4 bases, the J end by 1 base, with 13 bases between. In germline, CDR1 is LGHDT, CDR2 YNNKEL (reference sequence). In its sample, this clonotype was seen many times.

Sequenced sample: blood. The receptor's source is a middle-aged woman with Graves' hyperthyroidism. V is TRBV3-1 and J is TRBJ1-1; D unresolved. CDR3 loop: CASSPRLVRNTEAFF. Written as DNA, the CDR3 is TGTGCCAGCAGCCCCAGACTTGTGAGGAACACTGAAGCTTTCTTT.